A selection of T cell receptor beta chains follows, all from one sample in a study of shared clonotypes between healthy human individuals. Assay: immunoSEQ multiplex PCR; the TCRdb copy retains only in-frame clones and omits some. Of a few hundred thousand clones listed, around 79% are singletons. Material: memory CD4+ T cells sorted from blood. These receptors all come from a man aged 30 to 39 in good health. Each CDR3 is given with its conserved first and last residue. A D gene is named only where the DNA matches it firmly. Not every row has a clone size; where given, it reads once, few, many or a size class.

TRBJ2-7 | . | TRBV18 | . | CASSPAGGNQGEQYF | TGTGCCAGCTCACCAGCTGGGGGGAATCAGGGCGAGCAGTACTTC
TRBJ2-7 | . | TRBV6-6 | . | CASSSPRLRPYEQYF | TGTGCCAGCAGTTCCCCCCGGTTGCGCCCCTACGAGCAGTACTTC
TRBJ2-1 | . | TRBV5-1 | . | CASSLGWDEQFF | TGCGCCAGCAGCTTGGGGTGGGATGAGCAGTTCTTC
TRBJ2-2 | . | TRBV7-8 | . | CASSLRPAGTSANTGELFF | TGTGCCAGCAGCTTAAGGCCTGCTGGGACTTCAGCGAACACCGGGGAGCTGTTTTTT
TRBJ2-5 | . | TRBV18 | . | CASSPVQETQYF | TGTGCCAGCTCACCCGTTCAAGAGACCCAGTACTTC
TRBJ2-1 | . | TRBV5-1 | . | CASSFGAGLSYNEQFF | TGCGCCAGCAGCTTTGGGGCGGGCCTCTCCTACAATGAGCAGTTCTTC
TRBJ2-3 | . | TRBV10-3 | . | CAISESSGLRGDTQYF | TGTGCCATCAGTGAGTCGAGCGGGCTCCGCGGGGATACGCAGTATTTT
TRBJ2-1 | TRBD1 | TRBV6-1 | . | CASSGTGGYNEQFF | TGTGCCAGCAGCGGGACAGGGGGTTACAATGAGCAGTTCTTC
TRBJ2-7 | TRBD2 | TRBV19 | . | CASSMIAGGYEQYF | TGTGCCAGTAGTATGATTGCGGGAGGCTACGAGCAGTACTTC
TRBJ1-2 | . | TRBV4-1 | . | CASSQDLGPVGYTF | TGCGCCAGCAGCCAAGACCTGGGGCCTGTGGGCTACACCTTC
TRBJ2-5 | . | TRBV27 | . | CASSGIEETQYF | TGTGCCAGCAGTGGCATCGAAGAGACCCAGTACTTC
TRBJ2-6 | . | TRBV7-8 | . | CASSLKVSGANVLTF | TGTGCCAGCAGCTTAAAGGTCTCTGGGGCCAACGTCCTGACTTTC
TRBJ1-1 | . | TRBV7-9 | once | CASSLARLAIEAFF | TGTGCCAGCAGCTTAGCGCGATTGGCCATTGAAGCTTTCTTT
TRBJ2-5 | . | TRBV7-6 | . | CASSLVVGSETQYF | TGTGCCAGCAGCTTAGTGGTGGGATCTGAGACCCAGTACTTC
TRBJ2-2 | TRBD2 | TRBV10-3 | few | CASGRAETGELFF | TGTGCCAGCGGGAGGGCGGAAACCGGGGAGCTGTTTTTT
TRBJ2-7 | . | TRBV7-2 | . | CASSRTLTYEQYF | TGTGCCAGCAGTCGGACCCTCACCTACGAGCAGTACTTC
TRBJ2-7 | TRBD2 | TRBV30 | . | CAWSPHSGSGSYEQYF | TGTGCCTGGAGTCCCCACTCGGGAAGCGGGAGCTACGAGCAGTACTTC
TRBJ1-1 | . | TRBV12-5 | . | CASGFWLDGSEAFF | TGTGCTAGTGGTTTTTGGCTGGACGGCTCTGAAGCTTTCTTT
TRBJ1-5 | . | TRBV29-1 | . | CSVADPLGGNQPQHF | TGCAGCGTCGCAGATCCCTTGGGTGGCAATCAGCCCCAGCATTTT
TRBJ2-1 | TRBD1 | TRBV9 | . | CASSVTGTGAYNEQFF | TGTGCCAGCAGCGTCACAGGGACAGGGGCCTACAATGAGCAGTTCTTC
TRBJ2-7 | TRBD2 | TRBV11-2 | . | CASSPGLARYEQYF | TGTGCCAGCAGCCCAGGACTAGCTCGATACGAGCAGTACTTC
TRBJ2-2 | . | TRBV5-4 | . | CASSSIRQAGELFF | TGTGCCAGCAGCTCCATTAGACAGGCCGGGGAGCTGTTTTTT
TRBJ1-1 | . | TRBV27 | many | CASSFASPKATEAFF | TGTGCCAGCAGTTTTGCGAGCCCTAAGGCCACTGAAGCTTTCTTT
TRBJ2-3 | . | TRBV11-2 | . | CASSLAADTQYF | TGTGCCAGCAGCTTAGCTGCAGATACGCAGTATTTT
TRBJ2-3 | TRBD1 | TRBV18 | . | CASSPRTGLTDTQYF | TGTGCCAGCTCACCACGGACAGGCCTCACAGATACGCAGTATTTT
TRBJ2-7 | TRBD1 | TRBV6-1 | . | CASSLGQGRKYEQYF | TGTGCCAGCAGCTTGGGACAGGGTCGGAAATACGAGCAGTACTTC
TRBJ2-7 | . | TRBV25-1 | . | CASSALREQYF | TGTGCCAGCAGTGCCCTCAGGGAGCAGTACTTC
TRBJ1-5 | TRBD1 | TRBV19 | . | CAGGTGRQPQHF | TGTGCCGGTGGGACAGGGCGACAGCCCCAGCATTTT
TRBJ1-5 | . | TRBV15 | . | CATRPPGPNQPQHF | TGTGCCACCAGACCCCCAGGGCCGAATCAGCCCCAGCATTTT
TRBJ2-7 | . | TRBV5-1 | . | CASSSGGGNSYEQYF | TGCGCCAGCAGCTCCGGGGGCGGGAACTCCTACGAGCAGTACTTC
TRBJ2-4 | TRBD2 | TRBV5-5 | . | CASSPPGLAGGKNIQYF | TGTGCCAGCAGCCCGCCGGGACTAGCGGGAGGCAAAAACATTCAGTACTTC
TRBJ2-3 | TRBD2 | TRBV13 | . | CASSHSGRADTQYF | TGTGCCAGCAGCCATAGCGGGAGAGCAGATACGCAGTATTTT
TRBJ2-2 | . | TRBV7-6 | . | CAGDSGTPGELFF | TGTGCCGGGGACTCAGGGACCCCCGGGGAGCTGTTTTTT
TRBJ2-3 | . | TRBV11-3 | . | CASSPSGSTDTQYF | TGTGCCAGCAGCCCCTCCGGTAGCACAGATACGCAGTATTTT
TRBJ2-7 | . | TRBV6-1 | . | CASSSWGEAYEQYF | TGTGCCAGCAGTTCTTGGGGGGAGGCCTACGAGCAGTACTTC
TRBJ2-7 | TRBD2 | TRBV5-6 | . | CASSLGTTSSYEQYF | TGTGCCAGCAGTCTCGGGACTACCAGCTCCTACGAGCAGTACTTC